These 8 T cell receptor beta chains came from one sample sequenced in a study of human T cells and chemical hapten exposure. TCRdb re-derived calls from the 5' RACE reads in MiXCR, one entry per CDR3 protein. The sample has 110,000 or so distinct CDR3 sequences, approximately 19% seen once. Total RNA was isolated from unfractionated whole blood. The origin of the receptors is a human donor in good health.

The rearrangement joins TRBV27 to TRBJ1-5; TRBD1 might be the D (6 bases). Germline V gene data show CDR1 as MNHEY and CDR2 as SMNVEV (reference sequence). The V and J ends lost 3 bases and 2 bases respectively, with 8 bases between them. This CDR3 is 14 amino acids long. The CDR3 DNA follows: TGTGCCAGCAGTTTCAGGGGCCGCAATCAGCCCCAGCATTTT. Translating gives CASSFRGRNQPQHF.

This chain links TRBV10-3 with TRBJ2-7, with D tentatively TRBD1 (6 bases). V was cut by 3 bases and J by 2 bases, with 17 bases left in between. The CDR3 has 16 residues. Looked up from germline, CDR1 is ENHRY and CDR2 is SYGVKD. The CDR3 DNA is TGTGCCATCAGTGAACCTACGGGACAAACAACCTACGAGCAGTACTTC. This translates into CAISEPTGQTTYEQYF.

This chain joins TRBV20-1 and TRBJ2-7, with TRBD1 matching over 10 bases. The germline V gene encodes CDR1 DFQATT and CDR2 SNEGSKA (reference sequence). CDR3 length equals 13 residues. Germline trimming cut 4 bases from V and 7 bases from J; bases unmatched to any gene: 7. This CDR3 reads CSANAGTGEEQYF. CDR3 sequence (DNA): TGCAGTGCTAATGCCGGGACAGGGGAAGAGCAGTACTTC.

CDR3 in DNA: TGTGCCAGCAGCGTGGCAGAGGGAGGCTACAATGAGCAGTTCTTC. Encoded protein: CASSVAEGGYNEQFF. The genes are TRBV9 and TRBJ2-1; TRBD2 is a possible D gene (6 bases). The V gene's germline CDR1 is SGDLS and CDR2 YYNGEE. The length of the CDR3 is 15 residues. Trimming removed 2 bases at V and 3 bases at J, with 12 bases between.

This clonotype was found a few times. The chain combines TRBV12-3 or TRBV12-4 with TRBJ2-2; no firm D call. The CDR3 covers 11 residues. Trimming removed 3 bases at V and 6 bases at J, with 2 bases between. The CDR3 DNA reads TGTGCCAGCAGTTTTTCCGGGGAGCTGTTTTTT. It translates to CASSFSGELFF.

This clonotype came up a few times. V usage is TRBV11-2 and J usage is TRBJ2-5; 12 bases match TRBD2. This CDR3 comprises 19 residues. Germline CDR1 is SGHAT and CDR2 is FQNNGV. Losses at the gene ends were 7 bases for V and 5 bases for J; bases not matched to a gene: 20. The CDR3 protein is CASKRVASGRGDSRETQYF. The CDR3 nucleotides read TGTGCCAGCAAAAGAGTGGCTAGCGGGAGGGGGGATTCGCGGGAGACCCAGTACTTC.

The chain joins TRBV28 to TRBJ2-7, with D unclear. The germline V and J ends were trimmed by 6 bases and 4 bases, with 16 bases remaining between them. CDR1 MDHEN and CDR2 SYDVKM come from the germline V gene. The CDR3 runs to 14 residues. CDR3 in amino acids: CASRVPGLEYEQYF. As DNA, the CDR3 is TGTGCCAGCAGGGTCCCGGGCCTGGAATACGAGCAGTACTTC.

This clonotype has more than one count but fewer than ten. The chain is built from TRBV2 and TRBJ2-3; 8 bases map to TRBD1. The CDR3 extends over 18 amino acids. Trimming at V came to 4 bases and at J to 0 bases, leaving 12 bases not matched to a gene. Per germline, CDR1 SNHLY and CDR2 FYNNEI. CDR3 loop: CASSGGQGRRFSTDTQYF. For the CDR3, the DNA is TGTGCCAGCAGTGGAGGACAGGGCCGTCGTTTTAGCACAGATACGCAGTATTTT.